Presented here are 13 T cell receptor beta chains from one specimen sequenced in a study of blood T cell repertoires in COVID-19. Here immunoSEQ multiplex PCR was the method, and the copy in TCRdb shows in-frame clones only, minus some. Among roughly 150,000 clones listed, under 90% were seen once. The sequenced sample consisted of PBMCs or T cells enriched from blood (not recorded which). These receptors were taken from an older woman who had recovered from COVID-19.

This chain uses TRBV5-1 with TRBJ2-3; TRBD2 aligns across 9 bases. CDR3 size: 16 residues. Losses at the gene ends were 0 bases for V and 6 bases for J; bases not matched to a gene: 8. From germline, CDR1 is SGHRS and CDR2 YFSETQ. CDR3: CASSLGGGASPDTQYF. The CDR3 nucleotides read TGCGCCAGCAGCTTGGGCGGGGGGGCTTCTCCGGATACGCAGTATTTT.

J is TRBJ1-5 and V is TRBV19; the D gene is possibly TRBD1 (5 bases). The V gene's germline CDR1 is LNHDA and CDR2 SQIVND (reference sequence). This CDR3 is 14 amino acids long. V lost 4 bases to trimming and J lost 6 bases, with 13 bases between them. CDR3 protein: CASSRGGQGQPQHF. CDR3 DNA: TGTGCCAGTAGTAGGGGAGGGCAGGGTCAGCCCCAGCATTTT.

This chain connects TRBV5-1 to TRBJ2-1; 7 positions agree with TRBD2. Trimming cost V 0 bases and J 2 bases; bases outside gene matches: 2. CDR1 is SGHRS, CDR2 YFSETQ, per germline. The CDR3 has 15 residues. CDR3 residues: CASSLDGGTYNEQFF. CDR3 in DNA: TGCGCCAGCAGCTTGGACGGGGGGACCTACAATGAGCAGTTCTTC.

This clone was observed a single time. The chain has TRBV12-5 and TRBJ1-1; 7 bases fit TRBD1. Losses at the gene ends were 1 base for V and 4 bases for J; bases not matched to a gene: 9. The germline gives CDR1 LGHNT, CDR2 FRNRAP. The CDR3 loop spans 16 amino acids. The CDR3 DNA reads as TGTGCTAGTGGTTTGGGAGAACAGGGGTATAGCACTGAAGCTTTCTTT. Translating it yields CASGLGEQGYSTEAFF.

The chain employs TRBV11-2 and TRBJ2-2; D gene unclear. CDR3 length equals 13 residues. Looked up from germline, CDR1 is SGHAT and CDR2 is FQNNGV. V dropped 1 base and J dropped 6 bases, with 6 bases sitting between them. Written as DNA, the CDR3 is TGTGCCAGCAGCTTAGGCGTATCCGGGGAGCTGTTTTTT. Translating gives CASSLGVSGELFF.

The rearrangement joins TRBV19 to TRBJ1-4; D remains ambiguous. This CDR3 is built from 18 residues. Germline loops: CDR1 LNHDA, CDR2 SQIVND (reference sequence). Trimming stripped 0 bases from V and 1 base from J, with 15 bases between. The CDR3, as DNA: TGTGCCAGTAGTATAGATTTGGGCCCCCGGCGAACTAATGAAAAACTGTTTTTT. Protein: CASSIDLGPRRTNEKLFF.

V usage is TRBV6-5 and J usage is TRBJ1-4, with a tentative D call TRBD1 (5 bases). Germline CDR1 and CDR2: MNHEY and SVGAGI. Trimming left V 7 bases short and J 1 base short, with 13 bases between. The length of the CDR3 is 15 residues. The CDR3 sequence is CASIFRQLTNEKLFF. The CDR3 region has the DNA TGTGCCAGCATATTCCGACAGTTAACTAATGAAAAACTGTTTTTT.

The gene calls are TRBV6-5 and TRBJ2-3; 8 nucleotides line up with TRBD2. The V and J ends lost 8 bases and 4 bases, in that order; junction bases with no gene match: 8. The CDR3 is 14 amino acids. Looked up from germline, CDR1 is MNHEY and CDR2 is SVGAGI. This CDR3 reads CASGGGPGADTQYF. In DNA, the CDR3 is TGTGCCAGCGGCGGGGGGCCAGGCGCAGATACGCAGTATTTT.

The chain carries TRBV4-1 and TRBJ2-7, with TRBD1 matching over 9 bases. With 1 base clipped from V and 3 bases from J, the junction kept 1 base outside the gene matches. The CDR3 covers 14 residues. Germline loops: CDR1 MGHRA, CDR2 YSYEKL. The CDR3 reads CASSQGTGVYEQYF. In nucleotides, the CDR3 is TGCGCCAGCAGCCAAGGGACAGGGGTCTACGAGCAGTACTTC.

In nucleotides, the CDR3 is TGTGCCAGCAGCCAAGTCCAGTTTGAAGCTTTCTTT. It is translated as CASSQVQFEAFF. V gene TRBV3-1 (or the pseudogene TRBV3-2) combines with J gene TRBJ1-1; no firm D call. This CDR3 has 12 amino acids. The V gene's germline CDR1 is LGHDT and CDR2 YNNKEL (reference sequence). V lost 1 base and J lost 7, with 7 bases in between.

CDR3 DNA: TGTGCCAGTAGTCCACAACAGGCGGAGACCCAGTACTTC. This sequence encodes CASSPQQAETQYF. The J gene is TRBJ2-5, the V gene TRBV19, with D possibly matching TRBD1 (5 bases). Germline loops: CDR1 LNHDA, CDR2 SQIVND (reference sequence). CDR3 length: 13 residues. The ends were cut back, 5 bases at V and 5 bases at J, with 12 bases in the middle.

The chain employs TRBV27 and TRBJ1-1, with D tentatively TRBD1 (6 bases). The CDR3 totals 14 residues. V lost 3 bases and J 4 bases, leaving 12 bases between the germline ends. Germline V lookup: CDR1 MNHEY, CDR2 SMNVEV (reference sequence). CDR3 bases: TGTGCCAGCAGTTTGACAGGTTGGACCACTGAAGCTTTCTTT. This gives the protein CASSLTGWTTEAFF.

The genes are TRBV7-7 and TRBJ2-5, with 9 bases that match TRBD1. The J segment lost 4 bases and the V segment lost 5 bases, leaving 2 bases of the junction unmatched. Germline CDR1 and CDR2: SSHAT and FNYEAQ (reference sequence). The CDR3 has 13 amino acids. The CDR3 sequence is CASSGGQGETQYF. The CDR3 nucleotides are TGTGCCAGCAGCGGGGGACAGGGAGAGACCCAGTACTTC. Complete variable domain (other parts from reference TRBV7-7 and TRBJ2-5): GAGVSQSPRYKVTKRGQDVTLRCDPISSHATLYWYQQALGQGPEFLTYFNYEAQPDKSGLPSDRFSAERPEGSISTLTIQRTEQRDSAMYRCASSGGQGETQYFGPGTRLLVL.